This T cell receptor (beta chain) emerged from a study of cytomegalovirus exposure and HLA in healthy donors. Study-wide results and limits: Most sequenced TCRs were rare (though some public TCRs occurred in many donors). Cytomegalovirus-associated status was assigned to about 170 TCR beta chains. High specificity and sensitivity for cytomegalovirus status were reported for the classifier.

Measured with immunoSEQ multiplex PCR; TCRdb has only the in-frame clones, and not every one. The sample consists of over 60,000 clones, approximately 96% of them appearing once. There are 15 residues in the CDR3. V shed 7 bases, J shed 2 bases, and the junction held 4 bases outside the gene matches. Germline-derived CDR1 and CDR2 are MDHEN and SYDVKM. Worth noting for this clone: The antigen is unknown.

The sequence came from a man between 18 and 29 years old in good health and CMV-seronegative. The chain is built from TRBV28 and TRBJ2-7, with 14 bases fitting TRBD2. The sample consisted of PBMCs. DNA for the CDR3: TGTGCCAGCACCCCGGGACTAGCGGGGGCCTACGAGCAGTACTTC. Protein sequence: CASTPGLAGAYEQYF. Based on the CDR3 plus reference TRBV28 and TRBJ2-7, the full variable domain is DVKVTQSSRYLVKRTGEKVFLECVQDMDHENMFWYRQDPGLGLRLIYFSYDVKMKEKGDIPEGYSVSREKKERFSLILESASTNQTSMYLCASTPGLAGAYEQYFGPGTRLTVT.